This T cell receptor beta chain was obtained from a study of blood T cell repertoires in COVID-19. Original data processing: Amplifying reference gene primers gave estimates of nucleated cell counts. TCRdb keeps only in-frame clones here, not all; method: immunoSEQ multiplex PCR. V and J calls and clone size are copied from that table; D and trimming were computed from the DNA. Counted here are approximately 230,000 clones, 70% to 90% occurring once; the ten biggest clones make up roughly 1.7%. The germline CDR1 and CDR2 sequences are SGHAT and FQNNGV. CDR3 length: 14 residues. The ends lost 3 bases at V and 7 bases at J; junction bases unmatched: 8. Residents of approximately 25 US areas, aged roughly 18 to 89 years, made up the participants. Participants' own reports of clinical history determined their cohort assignment. Each recovered donor of Cohort 3 presented with two negative PCRs, clearance, or symptom resolution.

This chain joins TRBV11-2 and TRBJ1-2, with 7 bases fitting TRBD1. This TCR was sampled from a man aged 35 to 55 who had recovered from COVID-19. Sequencing used PBMCs or T cells enriched from blood (not recorded which). The CDR3 loop is CASSLFQGGIGYTF. DNA for the CDR3: TGTGCCAGCAGCTTGTTCCAGGGGGGAATTGGCTACACCTTC.